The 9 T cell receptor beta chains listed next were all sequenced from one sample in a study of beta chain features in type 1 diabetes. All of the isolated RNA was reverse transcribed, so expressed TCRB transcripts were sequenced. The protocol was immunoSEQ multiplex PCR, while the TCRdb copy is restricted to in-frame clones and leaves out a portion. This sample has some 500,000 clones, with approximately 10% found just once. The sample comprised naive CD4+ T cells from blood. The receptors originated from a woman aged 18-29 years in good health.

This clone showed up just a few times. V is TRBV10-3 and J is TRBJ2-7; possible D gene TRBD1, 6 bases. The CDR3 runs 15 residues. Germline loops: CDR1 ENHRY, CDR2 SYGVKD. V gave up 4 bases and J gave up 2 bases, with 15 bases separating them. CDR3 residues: CAISATGTTTYEQYF. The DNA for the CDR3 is TGTGCCATCAGTGCAACCGGGACAACAACCTACGAGCAGTACTTC.

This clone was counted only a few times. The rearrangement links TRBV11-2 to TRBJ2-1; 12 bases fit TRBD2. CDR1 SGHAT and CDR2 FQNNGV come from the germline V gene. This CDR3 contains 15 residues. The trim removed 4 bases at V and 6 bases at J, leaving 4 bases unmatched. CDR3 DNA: TGTGCCAGCAGCTGGGGGACTAGCGGGCTCAATGAGCAGTTCTTC. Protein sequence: CASSWGTSGLNEQFF.

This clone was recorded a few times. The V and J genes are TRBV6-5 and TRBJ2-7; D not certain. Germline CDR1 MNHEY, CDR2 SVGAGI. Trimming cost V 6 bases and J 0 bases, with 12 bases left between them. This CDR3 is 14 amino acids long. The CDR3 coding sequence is TGTGCCAGCAGGAGGACCCGAACCTCCTACGAGCAGTACGTC. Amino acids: CASRRTRTSYEQYV.

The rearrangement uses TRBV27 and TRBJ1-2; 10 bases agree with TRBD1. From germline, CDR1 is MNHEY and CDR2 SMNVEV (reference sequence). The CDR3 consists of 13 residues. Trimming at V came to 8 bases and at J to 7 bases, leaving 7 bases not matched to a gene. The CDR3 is CASRQTGGGGYTF. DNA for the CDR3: TGTGCCAGCCGCCAGACAGGGGGCGGTGGCTACACCTTC.

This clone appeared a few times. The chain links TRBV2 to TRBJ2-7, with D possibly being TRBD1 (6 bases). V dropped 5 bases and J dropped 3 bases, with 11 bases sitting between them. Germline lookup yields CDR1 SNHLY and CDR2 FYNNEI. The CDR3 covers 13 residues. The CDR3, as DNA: TGTGCCAGCAGTCTGGACAGAAACTACGAGCAGTACGTC. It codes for CASSLDRNYEQYV.

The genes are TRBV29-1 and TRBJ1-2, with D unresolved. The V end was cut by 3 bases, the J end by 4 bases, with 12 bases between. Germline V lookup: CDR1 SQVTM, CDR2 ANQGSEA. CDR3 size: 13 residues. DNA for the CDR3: TGCAGCGTTGAGAAGCAGACTTCCTATGGCTACACCTTC. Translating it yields CSVEKQTSYGYTF. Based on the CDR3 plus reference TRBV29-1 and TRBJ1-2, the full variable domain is SAVISQKPSRDICQRGTSLTIQCQVDSQVTMMFWYRQQPGQSLTLIATANQGSEATYESGFVIDKFPISRPNLTFSTLTVSNMSPEDSSIYLCSVEKQTSYGYTFGSGTRLTVV.

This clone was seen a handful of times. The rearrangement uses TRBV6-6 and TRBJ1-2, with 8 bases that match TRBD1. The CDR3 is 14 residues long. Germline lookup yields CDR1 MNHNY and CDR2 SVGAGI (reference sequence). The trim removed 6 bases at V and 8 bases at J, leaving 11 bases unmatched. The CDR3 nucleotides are TGTGCCAGCAGAAGCCGGGACAGGTTTGACGGCTACACCTTC. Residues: CASRSRDRFDGYTF.

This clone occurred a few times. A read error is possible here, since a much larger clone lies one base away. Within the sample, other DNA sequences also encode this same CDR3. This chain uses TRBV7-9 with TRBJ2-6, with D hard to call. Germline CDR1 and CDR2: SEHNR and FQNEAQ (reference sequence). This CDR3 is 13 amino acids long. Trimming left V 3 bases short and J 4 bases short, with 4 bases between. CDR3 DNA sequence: TGTGCCAGCAGCTTTGCCGGGGCCAACGTCCTGACTTTC. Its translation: CASSFAGANVLTF.

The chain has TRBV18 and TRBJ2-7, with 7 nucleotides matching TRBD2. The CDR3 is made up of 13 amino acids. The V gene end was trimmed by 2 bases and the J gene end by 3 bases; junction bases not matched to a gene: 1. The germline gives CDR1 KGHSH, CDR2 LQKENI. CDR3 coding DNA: TGTGCCAGCTCACCATGGGAGGGCTACGAGCAGTACTTC. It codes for CASSPWEGYEQYF.